This is a list of T cell receptor beta chains from one sample in a study of patients and donors after allogeneic stem cell transplantation. TCRdb re-analysed the RT-PCR reads in MiXCR, keeping a single row per CDR3 protein. The top ten clones hold under 55% of a sample with roughly 21,000 distinct CDR3 sequences, less than 30% of them seen once. Sequenced input: blood, either unsorted or a sorted T cell fraction (not recorded which). Receptors were obtained from a human donor who was either an allogeneic HSCT recipient or a stem cell or donor lymphocyte infusion donor (not recorded which). It is not recorded whose cells these are; they may come from a transplant donor. Both conserved end residues are part of each CDR3. The D gene is left open where the match is weak. Only some rows state a clone size, as once, few, many or a class for expanded clones.

TGTGCCACCAGCAGGTTAGGCACCGGGGAATTAACCCAGTACTTC	CATSRLGTGELTQYF	NA	TRBJ2-5	NA	TRBV15
TGTGCCAGCGCCCGAGGAGGGGGCGGCTACACCTTC	CASARGGGGYTF	NA	TRBJ1-2	TRBD1	TRBV6-5
TGTGCCAGCAGTGGACAGGGTAACTATGGCTACACCTTC	CASSGQGNYGYTF	medium-sized	TRBJ1-2	TRBD1	TRBV28
TGTGCCAGCAGCTTAAGGCAGGGGAGCTCCTATAATTCACCCCTCCACTTT	CASSLRQGSSYNSPLHF	NA	TRBJ1-6	NA	TRBV11-1
TGTGCCACCAGTGACCGGACCTTTACTGAGGGCTCTGGAAACACCATATATTTT	CATSDRTFTEGSGNTIYF	NA	TRBJ1-3	NA	TRBV24-1
TGTGCCAGCAGCCTCGCGACAGGGGTGAACACTGAAGCTTTCTTT	CASSLATGVNTEAFF	few	TRBJ1-1	TRBD1	TRBV7-2
TGCAGCGTTGGGGAGGGGGACACTGAAGCTTTCTTT	CSVGEGDTEAFF	NA	TRBJ1-1	NA	TRBV29-1
TGTGCCAGCAGTTCCCGGGATCAGCCCCAGCATTTT	CASSSRDQPQHF	few	TRBJ1-5	NA	TRBV28
TGTGCCAGCGGAGACGCCGGGACAGCTCTTTCACCCCTCCACTTT	CASGDAGTALSPLHF	few	TRBJ1-6	TRBD1	TRBV25-1
TGTGCCAGCAGTCTAAAAGGGTCGGGACAGGGGTTGAACACTGAAGCTTTCTTT	CASSLKGSGQGLNTEAFF	NA	TRBJ1-1	TRBD1	TRBV27
TGTGCCAGCAGCGAGACAGGGAGAAATACGCAGTATTTT	CASSETGRNTQYF	NA	TRBJ2-3	TRBD1	TRBV27
TGTGCCAGCAGCCCAGGAGGCCCTAACTATGGCTACACCTTC	CASSPGGPNYGYTF	NA	TRBJ1-2	NA	TRBV7-2
TGCGCCAGCAGGGAAGCTAACTATGGCTACACCTTC	CASREANYGYTF	NA	TRBJ1-2	NA	TRBV5-1
TGTGCCAGCGCCCCTACGGGACGGCAAGAGAGCCAGTACTTC	CASAPTGRQESQYF	NA	TRBJ2-5	NA	TRBV27
TGTGCCTGGAGTCCGAAGTTCTACGAGCAGTACTTC	CAWSPKFYEQYF	NA	TRBJ2-7	NA	TRBV30
TGCGCCAGCAGCCAGGGGGGACAGAGGACTGAAGCTTTCTTT	CASSQGGQRTEAFF	NA	TRBJ1-1	TRBD1	TRBV4-3
TGTGCCAGCTCACCGGTCCAGATGACCTACAATGAGCAGTTCTTC	CASSPVQMTYNEQFF	NA	TRBJ2-1	NA	TRBV18
TGCAGTGCTAGGCCCCATACAGGGCAAGCGGGTGGCTACACCTTC	CSARPHTGQAGGYTF	NA	TRBJ1-2	NA	TRBV20-1
TGCAGTGCCAGACCCTCTGGAAACACCATATATTTT	CSARPSGNTIYF	NA	TRBJ1-3	NA	TRBV20-1
TGCAGTGCTGTCCGGGACAGACGAAACACCGGGGAGCTGTTTTTT	CSAVRDRRNTGELFF	many	TRBJ2-2	TRBD1	TRBV20-1
TGTGCCAGCAGCCAAGATATAGGCTATGGCTACACCTTC	CASSQDIGYGYTF	once	TRBJ1-2	NA	TRBV3-1
TGTGCCAGCAGCTGGGGAAACTCCCGAAATTCACCCCTCCACTTT	CASSWGNSRNSPLHF	few	TRBJ1-6	NA	TRBV21-1
TGTGCCAGCAGTCGCGAGGGGATGAGGAACTATGGCTACACCTTC	CASSREGMRNYGYTF	NA	TRBJ1-2	NA	TRBV7-2
TGTGCCAGCAGTGACAGCTATAGCAATCAGCCCCAGCATTTT	CASSDSYSNQPQHF	few	TRBJ1-5	NA	TRBV6-1
TGTGCCAGCAGCCCGAGTCGGGGTCGGAACGAGCAGTACTTC	CASSPSRGRNEQYF	few	TRBJ2-7	NA	TRBV12-3/TRBV12-4
TGTGCTAGTGGTTTAAATGGCCAGATCACTGAAGCTTTCTTT	CASGLNGQITEAFF	NA	TRBJ1-1	NA	TRBV12-5
TGTGCCATCAGTCAGGTCCACTACGAGCAGTACTTC	CAISQVHYEQYF	NA	TRBJ2-7	NA	TRBV10-3
TGTGCCAGCAGCTTCGGTCGGGCCGGGACAAAGAGGAGAAACACCATATATTTT	CASSFGRAGTKRRNTIYF	NA	TRBJ1-3	NA	TRBV7-2
TGTGCCAGCAGCTTGGCCCGCGGACAGGGGACGGCAGCTTTCTTT	CASSLARGQGTAAFF	many	TRBJ1-1	TRBD1	TRBV5-6
TGTGCCAGCAGCTCTCTTAGCGGGCTAGGGAACAATGAGCAGTTCTTC	CASSSLSGLGNNEQFF	NA	TRBJ2-1	TRBD2	TRBV7-2
TGTGCCACCATCATTCTAAGGGAGAATCCTAACTATGGCTACACCTTC	CATIILRENPNYGYTF	many	TRBJ1-2	NA	TRBV15
TGTGCCAGCAGTTTACTAGCGGGGAACACAGATACGCAGTATTTT	CASSLLAGNTDTQYF	NA	TRBJ2-3	TRBD2	TRBV12-3/TRBV12-4
TGTGCCAGCAGCCCCTTGGGGACGGTGAGGTATGGCTACACCTTC	CASSPLGTVRYGYTF	few	TRBJ1-2	NA	TRBV7-9
TGCGCCAGCAGCCAAGATGGTAGCAGGGCGAACACTGAAGCTTTCTTT	CASSQDGSRANTEAFF	few	TRBJ1-1	NA	TRBV4-1
TGTGCCAGCAGCAATCACCAGGGAGATAATTCACCCCTCCACTTT	CASSNHQGDNSPLHF	NA	TRBJ1-6	NA	TRBV28
TGTGCCATCAGTGAGTCGTGGGACAGGGGAAGATCACCCCTCCACTTT	CAISESWDRGRSPLHF	few	TRBJ1-6	TRBD1	TRBV10-3
TGCGCCAGCAGCCAAGGATCTGCCTGGACAGGGGGCGAAAAACTGTTTTTT	CASSQGSAWTGGEKLFF	many	TRBJ1-4	TRBD1	TRBV4-3
TGCGCCAGCAGCCAGAGGCGAGGGAGGACAGTCAACGAGCAGTACTTC	CASSQRRGRTVNEQYF	NA	TRBJ2-7	NA	TRBV4-3
TGTGCCACCAGCAGAGATAATCAGGGACAGATAAACTATGGCTACACCTTC	CATSRDNQGQINYGYTF	NA	TRBJ1-2	TRBD1	TRBV15
TGTGCCATCAGTGAGGGGACGGGGAACTATGGCTACACCTTC	CAISEGTGNYGYTF	few	TRBJ1-2	NA	TRBV10-3
TGTGCCAGCAGTACCTATCGACTAGCGGGGGAAGAGACCCAGTACTTC	CASSTYRLAGEETQYF	NA	TRBJ2-5	TRBD2	TRBV28
TGCAGTGCTAGCTACAGGGGTAACACTGAAGCTTTCTTT	CSASYRGNTEAFF	NA	TRBJ1-1	TRBD1	TRBV20-1
TGTGCCAGCAGCTTACGCGGGGGGGACCACAATGAGCAGTTCTTC	CASSLRGGDHNEQFF	large	TRBJ2-1	TRBD2	TRBV7-3
TGCGCCAGCAGCTTGGCATGGGGGGGCACAGATACGCAGTATTTT	CASSLAWGGTDTQYF	NA	TRBJ2-3	NA	TRBV5-1
TGCGCCAGCAGCTTGGAACAGGGGGCTGGAAGGACCCAGTACTTC	CASSLEQGAGRTQYF	few	TRBJ2-5	TRBD1	TRBV5-1
TGTGCCATCCGGGACAGGGCGAATCAGCCCCAGCATTTT	CAIRDRANQPQHF	many	TRBJ1-5	TRBD1	TRBV10-3
TGTGCCAGCAGTCCGTTACCGGGACTAGCGGCTAGTAATGAGCAGTTCTTC	CASSPLPGLAASNEQFF	NA	TRBJ2-1	TRBD2	TRBV12-3/TRBV12-4
TGTGCCAGCAAACCGAACGGGGTTTACACTGAAGCTTTCTTT	CASKPNGVYTEAFF	NA	TRBJ1-1	NA	TRBV6-6
TGTGCCAGCAGCCAGGGACTAGTTGAGACAGATACGCAGTATTTT	CASSQGLVETDTQYF	NA	TRBJ2-3	TRBD2	TRBV7-2